This TCR beta chain originates from a study of T cells in Graves' hyperthyroidism and ophthalmopathy (dated by TCRdb to about 2019). The study in broad terms: TCR V-J signatures able to tell the groups apart were searched for in a discovery cohort of some 100 patients, of whom 43 had Graves' ophthalmopathy and about 60 had stable Graves' hyperthyroidism. Prospective prediction of ophthalmopathy was tested in an independent validation cohort consisting of roughly 19 hyperthyroidism patients and about 17 patients who later progressed to ophthalmopathy. The approximately 98 discovery patients were randomly divided into training and test sets at a 7:3 ratio. In addition, the study compared T-cell repertoires in thyroid tissue and in blood from six Graves' hyperthyroidism patients. After blood sampling, hyperthyroidism patients were treated with methimazole at a starting dose of 30 mg daily, and ophthalmopathy patients were treated with high-dose intravenous methylprednisolone. TCR Vbeta CDR3 sequencing of approximately 140 peripheral blood samples (43 ophthalmopathy, some 75 hyperthyroidism and some 17 progressor patients) is reported in the paper. Overall study outcomes, separate from this receptor: In validation, the model predicted progression to ophthalmopathy with over 60% sensitivity and less than 75% specificity, a median of roughly seven months before onset. No statistical method was used to fix the sample size in advance, and group allocation was not hidden from the investigators. Most expanded thyroid clonotypes (frequency above 0.001) were also detected in blood, suggesting blood repertoires may reflect thyroid immune responses. A model built on a 13 V-J signature distinguished ophthalmopathy from stable hyperthyroidism, reaching roughly 88% sensitivity and about 81% specificity in cross-validation and 80%/75% in testing.

The CDR3 runs 15 residues from the cysteine to the phenylalanine. The sequence is cut down to CDR3 DNA, 45 bases in frame from base 1. The germline V gene encodes CDR1 ENHRY and CDR2 SYGVKD. This clonotype was seen only once. The specificity of this receptor is unknown. A junction boundary mismatches the germline segment, possibly from a read error. Stable Graves' hyperthyroidism was defined as the absence of progression to ophthalmopathy over 18 months of follow-up. The hyperthyroidism patients were between 18 and 65 years old and newly diagnosed, with a disease duration of less than 2 months. Any patient with an uncontrolled infection, another autoimmune disease, pregnancy or lactation was excluded. Diagnoses were established on the basis of clinical symptoms, serum thyroxine and TRAb, thyroid ultrasound, and orbital computed tomography. Trizol reagent was used to extract total RNA, and RNA quality was then checked on an Agilent 2100 Bioanalyzer.

Amplification of TCR beta CDR3 regions was carried out from RNA transcripts. The TCR CDR3 was subjected to a first round of RT-PCR using the HTBI primer set and the Qiagen OneStep RT-PCR kit. Libraries were constructed in a second round of multiplex PCR, after which size selection and purification were performed. Paired-end sequencing of the libraries was performed with 100 bp reads on an Illumina HiSeq2000. Per the authors' processing: SOAPnuke was used to process the raw data, with reads discarded if the reads contained adapters or uncalled bases, had a mean Phred below 15, or lacked an exact constant-primer or identifier match. COPE v1.2.5 was used to merge the high-quality paired reads, and each unique nucleotide sequence was defined as a clonotype. MiTCR v1.1 was used to align clonotypes to the IMGT TRBV, TRBD and TRBJ reference segments. The analysis included only V-J combinations with a frequency above 0.0001, which together covered approximately 99% of the repertoires. The TCS score was defined as the ratio of F50 (clonal expansion) to E x V (chaos), calculated using BLOSUM62-based TCRdist between CDR3 peptides within each V-J. Welch's t-statistics and random forest reduced approximately 520 V-J features to 10 to 15, which were used in a naive Bayes classifier (R e1071). The public reads were quality trimmed at Q25 with fastp and then assembled into clones with MiXCR by TCRdb, keeping productive beta chains. Duplicate CDR3 protein sequences are folded into a single record with the most common DNA and genes. These V and J calls derive from TCRdb rather than the authors' analysis. The table for this sample lists just over 550,000 distinct CDR3 sequences; just over 45% of them were counted only once. About 7.9% of the sample belongs to the ten largest clones.

The TCR was taken from a woman aged 18-29 years with Graves' hyperthyroidism. Donor details come from another sample of the same person, matched by shared clones. The sequenced material came from peripheral blood or thyroid tissue (not recorded which). This receptor chain uses TRBV10-3 and TRBJ2-7; no D gene call is confident. CDR3 loop: CASSPVRTEPRERYF. In nucleotides, the sequence is TGTGCCAGCAGTCCCGTGAGGACCGAACCCCGCGAGCGGTACTTC.